This passage covers 21 T cell receptor beta chains from one sample sequenced in a study of T-cell reconstitution after alpha-beta-depleted transplantation in children. A TCRbeta library incorporating unique molecular identifiers was prepared. Via MiXCR, TCRdb re-called the PCR reads, giving one row per CDR3 protein. Of around 670,000 distinct CDR3 sequences listed, approximately 14% are singletons. This material consisted of PBMCs, taken before TCRalphabeta/CD19-depleted stem cell transplant. The receptors derive from a girl under 10 years old with congenital amegakaryocytic thrombocytopenia, due to receive a stem cell transplant.

Turning to this clonotype: Possible read error: a much larger clone is one base away. The genes are TRBV28 and TRBJ2-7, with 12 bases that match TRBD2. Looked up from germline, CDR1 is MDHEN and CDR2 is SYDVKM. This CDR3 is built from 17 residues. J gave up 4 bases and V 5 bases, and 12 bases lay outside the gene matches. In DNA, the CDR3 is TGTGCCAGCAGTAACTTTGGACTAGCGGGAAACTGGTACGAGCAGTACTTC. Translated, it gives CASSNFGLAGNWYEQYF.

This clonotype was counted only a few times. The chain is built from TRBV6-2 or TRBV6-3 and TRBJ2-1; D is possibly TRBD1 or TRBD2 (6 bases each). V shed 4 bases and J shed 3 bases, with 13 bases lying between them. The germline gives CDR1 MNHEY, CDR2 SVGEGT. CDR3 length: 15 amino acids. For the CDR3, the DNA is TGTGCCAGCAGTTCCAGGGGAGGTGGCTACAATGAGCAGTTCTTC. The encoded protein is CASSSRGGGYNEQFF.

The V gene is TRBV20-1, the J gene TRBJ2-3; TRBD1 agrees at 7 bases. The CDR3 consists of 15 residues. CDR1 and CDR2 (germline): DFQATT, SNEGSKA (reference sequence). V shed 5 bases and J 0 bases; nucleotides not matched to a gene: 8. The CDR3 DNA reads as TGCAGTGCTGGGACAGTCTCCTCTAGCACAGATACGCAGTATTTT. Protein sequence: CSAGTVSSSTDTQYF.

Many counts were recorded for this clonotype. The rearrangement links TRBV7-2 to TRBJ2-3; no definite D call. Trimming took 6 bases from V and 6 from J, leaving 10 bases between them. The CDR3 consists of 12 residues. Germline loops: CDR1 SGHTA, CDR2 FQGNSA. As DNA, the CDR3 is TGTGCCAGCAGTTTGACATTCGATACGCAGTATTTT. It encodes CASSLTFDTQYF. Drawing the rest from reference TRBV7-2 and TRBJ2-3, the complete variable domain is GAGVSQSPSNKVTEKGKDVELRCDPISGHTALYWYRQSLGQGLEFLIYFQGNSAPDKSGLPSDRFSAERTGGSVSTLTIQRTQQEDSAVYLCASSLTFDTQYFGPGTRLTVL.

CDR3 sequence: CASSFPGQGVEQYF. The CDR3 nucleotides read TGTGCCAGCAGCTTCCCGGGACAGGGAGTGGAGCAGTACTTC. The V call is TRBV7-9, the J call TRBJ2-7; 9 nucleotides match TRBD1. Germline values: CDR1 SEHNR, CDR2 FQNEAQ (reference sequence). Trimming took 3 bases from V and 7 from J; bases not matched to a gene: 7. The CDR3 runs to 14 residues.

This clonotype was observed many times. This chain uses TRBV29-1 with TRBJ1-2, with D hard to call. CDR3 length: 16 amino acids. Deletions cut 7 bases from V and 2 bases from J, with 23 bases between. CDR1 SQVTM and CDR2 ANQGSEA come from the germline V gene. In nucleotides, the CDR3 is TGCAGCGCAGGAAACAAGGCGGAGGGCTGGAACTATGGCTACACCTTC. It is translated as CSAGNKAEGWNYGYTF.

The chain recombines TRBV28 with TRBJ2-3; TRBD2 matches at 15 bases. The CDR3 contains 16 residues. V trimming: 4 bases; J trimming: 7 bases; junction bases outside the gene matches: 6. From germline, CDR1 is MDHEN and CDR2 SYDVKM. CDR3: CASSSSGLAGGYTQYF. In DNA form, the CDR3 reads TGTGCCAGCAGTTCCTCGGGACTAGCGGGAGGCTATACGCAGTATTTT.

This clonotype was detected only a few times. The V and J genes are TRBV5-1 and TRBJ2-7; no reliable D call. Germline V gene data show CDR1 as SGHRS and CDR2 as YFSETQ. V was clipped by 2 bases and J by 5 bases, with 17 bases between them. The CDR3 runs to 15 residues. DNA for the CDR3: TGCGCCAGCAGCTTTAGGAGCCGAGGATCGAACGAGCAGTACTTC. It codes for CASSFRSRGSNEQYF.

In the case of this clonotype: The junction departs from germline at one end; a sequencing error may be responsible. The rearrangement links TRBV7-9 to TRBJ2-1; D may match TRBD1 or TRBD2 (6 bases each). Germline V gene sequence: CDR1 SEHNR, CDR2 FQNEAQ (reference sequence). This CDR3 comprises 17 residues. DNA for the CDR3: TGTGCCAGCAGCCCACAGACAGGACTACGCTCCTACAATGCGCAGTTCTTC. It encodes CASSPQTGLRSYNAQFF. Based on the CDR3 plus reference TRBV7-9 and TRBJ2-1, the full variable domain is DTGVSQNPRHKITKRGQNVTFRCDPISEHNRLYWYRQTLGQGPEFLTYFQNEAQLEKSRLLSDRFSAERPKGSFSTLEIQRTEQGDSAMYLCASSPQTGLRSYNAQFFGPGTRLTVL.

This clonotype was picked up a small number of times. The gene calls are TRBV7-9 and TRBJ2-6; D gene unclear. The CDR3 is 15 residues long. Germline V CDR1 and CDR2: SEHNR, FQNEAQ (reference sequence). Trimming stripped 8 bases from V and 1 base from J, with 12 bases between. The CDR3 DNA sequence: TGTGCCAGCCCAGAGAGACCTTCTGGGGCCAACGTCCTGACTTTC. Translation: CASPERPSGANVLTF.

This clonotype came up many times. J is TRBJ1-1 and V is TRBV5-1; possible D gene TRBD1, 5 bases. V was shortened by 4 bases and J by 4 bases, with 11 bases between the two germline ends. Per germline, CDR1 SGHRS and CDR2 YFSETQ. The CDR3 sequence is 13 residues long. CDR3 protein: CASSTAGGTEAFF. The CDR3, as DNA: TGCGCCAGCAGCACCGCCGGGGGCACTGAAGCTTTCTTT.

This clonotype showed up just a few times. The chain couples TRBV28 to TRBJ1-5; D gene unclear. The CDR3 length is 13 residues. The germline CDR1 and CDR2 sequences are MDHEN and SYDVKM. Between the trimmed V and J ends, which lost 4 bases and 4 bases, there was a span of 8 bases. The CDR3 coding sequence is TGTGCCAGCAGTTGGACCAGGAATCAGCCCCAGCATTTT. It specifies CASSWTRNQPQHF. The entire variable domain, with the rest obtained from reference TRBV28 and TRBJ1-5, is as follows: DVKVTQSSRYLVKRTGEKVFLECVQDMDHENMFWYRQDPGLGLRLIYFSYDVKMKEKGDIPEGYSVSREKKERFSLILESASTNQTSMYLCASSWTRNQPQHFGDGTRLSIL.

This clonotype was seen ten or more times. The chain recombines TRBV15 with TRBJ1-5, with 7 bases identical to TRBD1. The CDR3 loop spans 15 amino acids. Germline V gene data show CDR1 as LNHNV and CDR2 as YYDKDF (reference sequence). V lost 0 bases and J lost 9; bases outside the gene matches: 8. The CDR3 here is CATSREGEGAGPQHF. Here the CDR3 DNA reads TGTGCCACCAGCAGAGAGGGTGAGGGGGCCGGGCCCCAGCATTTT.

This clonotype was observed many times. One end of the junction varies from germline; a read error may be responsible. The V call is TRBV5-1, the J call TRBJ2-7, with TRBD2 matching over 9 bases. Looked up from germline, CDR1 is SGHRS and CDR2 is YFSETQ. This CDR3 has 14 amino acids. This CDR3 is CASSLEGAGGHGHF. DNA of the CDR3: TGCGCCAGCAGCTTGGAAGGAGCGGGAGGTCACGGCCACTTC.

Comment on this clonotype: Since a much larger clone is just one base distant, this may be a read error. V gene TRBV5-1 combines with J gene TRBJ1-1; D gene uncertain. This CDR3 spans 13 amino acids. Germline V gene sequence: CDR1 SGHRS, CDR2 YFSETQ. Deletions cut 2 bases from V and 1 base from J, with 6 bases between. The CDR3 region has the DNA TGCGCCAGCAGCTTTGAGGCGAACACTGAAGCTTTCTTT. This sequence encodes CASSFEANTEAFF.

This clonotype showed up many times. V and J are TRBV20-1 and TRBJ2-1; 8 positions agree with TRBD2. J lost 3 bases, V lost 3 bases, and 19 bases had no gene match. In germline, CDR1 is DFQATT, CDR2 SNEGSKA (reference sequence). The CDR3 length is 19 residues. The CDR3 DNA reads as TGCAGTGCTAGTGGGGCCAGCGGGAGACAAGCGGGAGACTACAATGAGCAGTTCTTC. Translating it yields CSASGASGRQAGDYNEQFF.

Only a few counts were recorded for this clonotype. The chain employs TRBV18 and TRBJ2-1; D perhaps matches TRBD2 (6 bases). Germline CDR1 KGHSH, CDR2 LQKENI. The CDR3 is 13 amino acids. Trimming shortened V by 3 bases and J by 10 bases, and 13 bases separated the two germline ends. The CDR3 coding sequence is TGTGCCAGCTCACCCCCGGGGGTAAAGGAGCAGTTCTTC. This sequence encodes CASSPPGVKEQFF.

The CDR3 sequence: CSVELSGPNYNEQFF. The CDR3 DNA reads as TGCAGCGTTGAACTCAGCGGTCCGAACTACAATGAGCAGTTCTTC. This rearrangement joins TRBV29-1 to TRBJ2-1, with D possibly matching TRBD2 (5 bases). This CDR3 spans 15 amino acids. The V gene's germline CDR1 is SQVTM and CDR2 ANQGSEA. Trimming left V 2 bases short and J 3 bases short, with 14 bases between.

This clonotype was seen repeatedly, ten times or more. The CDR3 here is CASSFSGTGISGANVLTF. DNA for the CDR3: TGTGCCAGCAGTTTTAGTGGGACAGGGATCTCTGGGGCCAACGTCCTGACTTTC. The chain uses TRBV28 and TRBJ2-6; TRBD1 agrees at 9 bases. Germline-derived CDR1 and CDR2 are MDHEN and SYDVKM. The J segment lost 0 bases and the V segment lost 3 bases, leaving 6 bases of the junction unmatched. The CDR3 covers 18 residues.

The chain links TRBV2 to TRBJ2-7; D not certain. The V gene lost 7 bases and the J gene lost 2 bases, with 12 bases spanning the gap. Germline V gene data show CDR1 as SNHLY and CDR2 as FYNNEI. The CDR3 is 13 amino acids. The CDR3 coding sequence is TGTGCCAGCACGGGCCAATCAACCTACGAGCAGTACTTC. Amino acids: CASTGQSTYEQYF.

The V call is TRBV12-3 or TRBV12-4, the J call TRBJ1-2; TRBD1 might be the D (5 bases). The CDR3 is 15 residues long. V was cut by 3 bases and J by 4 bases, with 15 bases left in between. Here the CDR3 DNA reads TGTGCCAGCAGTTTTTTTCGCCTGGGGACCTATGGCTACACCTTC. Protein sequence: CASSFFRLGTYGYTF.